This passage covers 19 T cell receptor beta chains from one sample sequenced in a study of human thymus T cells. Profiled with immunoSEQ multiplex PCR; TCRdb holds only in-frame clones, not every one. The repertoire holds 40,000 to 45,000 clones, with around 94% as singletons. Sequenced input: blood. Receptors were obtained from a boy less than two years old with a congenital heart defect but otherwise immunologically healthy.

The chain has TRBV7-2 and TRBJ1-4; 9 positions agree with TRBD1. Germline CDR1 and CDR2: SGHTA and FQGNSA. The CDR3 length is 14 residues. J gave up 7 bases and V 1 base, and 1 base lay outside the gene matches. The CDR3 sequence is CASSLDRGLEKLFF. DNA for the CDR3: TGTGCCAGCAGCTTAGACAGGGGGCTTGAAAAACTGTTTTTT.

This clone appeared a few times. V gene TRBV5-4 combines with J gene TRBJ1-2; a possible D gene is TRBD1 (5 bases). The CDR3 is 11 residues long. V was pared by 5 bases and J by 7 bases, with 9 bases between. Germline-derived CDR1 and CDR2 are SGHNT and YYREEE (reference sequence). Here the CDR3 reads CASRGRGGYTF. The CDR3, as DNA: TGTGCCAGCAGGGGGCGAGGTGGCTACACCTTC.

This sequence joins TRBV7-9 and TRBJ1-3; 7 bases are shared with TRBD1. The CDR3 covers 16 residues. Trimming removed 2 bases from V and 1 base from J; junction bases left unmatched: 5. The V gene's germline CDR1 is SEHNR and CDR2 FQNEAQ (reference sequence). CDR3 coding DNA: TGTGCCAGCAGCTTAACCCTGACAGGGTCTGGAAACACCATATATTTT. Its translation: CASSLTLTGSGNTIYF.

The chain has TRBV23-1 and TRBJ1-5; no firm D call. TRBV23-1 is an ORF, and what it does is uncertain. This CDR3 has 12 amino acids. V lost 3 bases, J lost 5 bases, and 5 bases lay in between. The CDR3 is CASSHLDQPQHF. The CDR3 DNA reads TGCGCCAGCAGTCATTTGGATCAGCCCCAGCATTTT.

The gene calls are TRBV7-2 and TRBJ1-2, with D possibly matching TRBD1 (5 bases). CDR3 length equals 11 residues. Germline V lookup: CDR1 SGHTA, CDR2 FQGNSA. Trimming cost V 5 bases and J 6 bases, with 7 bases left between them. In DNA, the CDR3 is TGTGCCAGCAGCAAGGGACATGGCTACACCTTC. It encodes CASSKGHGYTF. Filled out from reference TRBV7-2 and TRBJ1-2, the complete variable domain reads GAGVSQSPSNKVTEKGKDVELRCDPISGHTALYWYRQSLGQGLEFLIYFQGNSAPDKSGLPSDRFSAERTGGSVSTLTIQRTQQEDSAVYLCASSKGHGYTFGSGTRLTVV.

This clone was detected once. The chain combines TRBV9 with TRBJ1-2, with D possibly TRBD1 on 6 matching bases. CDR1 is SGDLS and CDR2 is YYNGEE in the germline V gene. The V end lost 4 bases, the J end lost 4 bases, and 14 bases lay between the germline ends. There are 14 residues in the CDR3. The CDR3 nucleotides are TGTGCCAGCAGCCCGACCGGGACAAGCTATGGCTACACCTTC. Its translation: CASSPTGTSYGYTF.

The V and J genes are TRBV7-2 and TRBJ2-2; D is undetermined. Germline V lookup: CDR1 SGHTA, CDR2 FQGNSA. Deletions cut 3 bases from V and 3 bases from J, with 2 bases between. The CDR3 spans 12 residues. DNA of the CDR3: TGTGCCAGCAGCTTCTACACCGGGGAGCTGTTTTTT. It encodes CASSFYTGELFF.

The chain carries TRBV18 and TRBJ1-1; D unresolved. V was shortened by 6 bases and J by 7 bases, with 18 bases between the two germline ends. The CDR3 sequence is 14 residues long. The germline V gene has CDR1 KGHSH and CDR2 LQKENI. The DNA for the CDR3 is TGTGCCAGCTCTCGAACGACCGGTGAAGATGAAGCTTTCTTT. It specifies CASSRTTGEDEAFF.

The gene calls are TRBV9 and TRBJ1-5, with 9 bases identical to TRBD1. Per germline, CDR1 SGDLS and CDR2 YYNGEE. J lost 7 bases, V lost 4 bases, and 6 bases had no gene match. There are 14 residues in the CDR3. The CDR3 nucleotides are TGTGCCAGCAGCTTCGGACAGGGGCAGCAGCCCCAGCATTTT. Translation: CASSFGQGQQPQHF. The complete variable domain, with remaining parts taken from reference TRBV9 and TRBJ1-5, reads DSGVTQTPKHLITATGQRVTLRCSPRSGDLSVYWYQQSLDQGLQFLIQYYNGEERAKGNILERFSAQQFPDLHSELNLSSLELGDSALYFCASSFGQGQQPQHFGDGTRLSIL.

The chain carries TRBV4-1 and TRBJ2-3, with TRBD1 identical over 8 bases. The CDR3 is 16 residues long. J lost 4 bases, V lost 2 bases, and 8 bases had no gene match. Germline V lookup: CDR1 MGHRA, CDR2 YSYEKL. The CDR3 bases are TGCGCCAGCAGCCAACCCGGACAGGGCCAGGCAGATACGCAGTATTTT. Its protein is CASSQPGQGQADTQYF.

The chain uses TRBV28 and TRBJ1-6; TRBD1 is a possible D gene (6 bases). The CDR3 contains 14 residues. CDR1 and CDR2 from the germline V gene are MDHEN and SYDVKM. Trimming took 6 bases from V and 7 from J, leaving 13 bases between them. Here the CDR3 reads CASRSGTWNSPLHF. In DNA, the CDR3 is TGTGCCAGCAGGTCCGGGACATGGAATTCACCCCTCCACTTT.

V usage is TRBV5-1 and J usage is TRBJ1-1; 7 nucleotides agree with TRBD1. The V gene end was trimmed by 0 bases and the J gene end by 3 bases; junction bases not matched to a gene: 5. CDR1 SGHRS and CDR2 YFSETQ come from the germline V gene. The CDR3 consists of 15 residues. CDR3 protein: CASSLVLGGHTEAFF. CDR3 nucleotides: TGCGCCAGCAGCTTGGTTTTAGGGGGCCACACTGAAGCTTTCTTT.

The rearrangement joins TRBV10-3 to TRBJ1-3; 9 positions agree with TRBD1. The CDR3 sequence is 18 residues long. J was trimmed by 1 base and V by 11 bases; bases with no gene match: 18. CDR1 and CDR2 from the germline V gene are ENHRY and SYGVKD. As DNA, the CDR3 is TGTGCCGTCAACAAGGACAGGGGACCCCTTTCGTCTGGAAACACCATATATTTT. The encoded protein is CAVNKDRGPLSSGNTIYF.

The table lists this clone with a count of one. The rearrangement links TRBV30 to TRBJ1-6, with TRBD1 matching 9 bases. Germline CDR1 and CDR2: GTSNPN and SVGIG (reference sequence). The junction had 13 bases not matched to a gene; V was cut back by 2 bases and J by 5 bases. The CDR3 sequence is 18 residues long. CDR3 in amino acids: CAWSHRPAGTGHNSPLHF. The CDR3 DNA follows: TGTGCCTGGAGTCATCGACCGGCCGGGACAGGGCATAATTCACCCCTCCACTTT.

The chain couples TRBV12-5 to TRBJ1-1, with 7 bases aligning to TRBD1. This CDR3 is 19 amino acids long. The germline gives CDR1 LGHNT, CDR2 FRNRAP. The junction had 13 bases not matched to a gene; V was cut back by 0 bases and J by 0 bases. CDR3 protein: CASGLVAYGQVDMNTEAFF. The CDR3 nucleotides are TGTGCTAGTGGTTTGGTCGCCTACGGACAGGTCGACATGAACACTGAAGCTTTCTTT.

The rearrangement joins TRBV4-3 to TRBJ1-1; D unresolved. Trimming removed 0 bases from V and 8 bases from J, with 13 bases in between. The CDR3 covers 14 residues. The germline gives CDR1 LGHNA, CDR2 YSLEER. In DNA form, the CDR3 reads TGCGCCAGCAGCCAAGATATGGGAAGGGTCGAAGCTTTCTTT. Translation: CASSQDMGRVEAFF.

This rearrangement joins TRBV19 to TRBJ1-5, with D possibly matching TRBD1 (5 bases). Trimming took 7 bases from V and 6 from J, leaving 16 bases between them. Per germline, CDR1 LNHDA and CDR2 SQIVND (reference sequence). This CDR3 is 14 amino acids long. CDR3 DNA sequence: TGTGCCAGTACCCCAGCCAAGGGGACTCAGCCCCAGCATTTT. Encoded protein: CASTPAKGTQPQHF.

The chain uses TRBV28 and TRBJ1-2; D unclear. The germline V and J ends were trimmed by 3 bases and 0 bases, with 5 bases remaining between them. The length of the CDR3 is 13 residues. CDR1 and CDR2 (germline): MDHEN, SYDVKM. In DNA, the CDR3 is TGTGCCAGCAGTTTGCAGGCTAACTATGGCTACACCTTC. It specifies CASSLQANYGYTF.

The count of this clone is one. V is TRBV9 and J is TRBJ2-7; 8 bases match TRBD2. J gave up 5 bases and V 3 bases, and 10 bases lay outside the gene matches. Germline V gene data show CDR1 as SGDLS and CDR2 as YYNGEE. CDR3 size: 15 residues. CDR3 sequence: CASSARGTSLDEQYF. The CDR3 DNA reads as TGTGCCAGCAGCGCGAGGGGGACTAGTCTAGACGAGCAGTACTTC.